This TCR beta chain originates from a study of CD8 T cells in ankylosing spondylitis. General study findings and limits: Clones linked to disease were reported to show significant enrichment in matched ankylosing spondylitis synovial fluid. Seemingly characteristic of ankylosing spondylitis blood was a TCR beta motif consisting of 7 or 8 highly homologous variants. Clones linked to disease, bearing a CD8+ phenotype, were relatively rare in peripheral blood. Earlier authors reported some of these motif variants in reactive arthritis synovial fluid and blood.

Germline V gene sequence: CDR1 MNHEY, CDR2 SVGAGI. With 6 bases removed from V and 7 bases from J, the gap between germline ends came to 7 bases. The CDR3 loop spans 11 amino acids. To note about this clonotype: Its specificity is not known.

Making use of molecular barcodes, quantitative 5'-RACE generated TCR beta libraries. From the 5' RACE reads, TCRdb called clonotypes with MiXCR, one entry per CDR3 protein. Here the sample spans 200,000 to 250,000 distinct CDR3 sequences, 15% to 20% being singletons. Material for sequencing was blood, either unsorted or a sorted T cell fraction (not recorded which). The gene calls are TRBV6-5 and TRBJ2-1; the D is unclear. The TCR originated in a male donor with ankylosing spondylitis. CDR3 in amino acids: CASRSSNEQFF. CDR3 nucleotides: TGTGCCAGCAGAAGCTCGAATGAGCAGTTCTTC.